This T cell receptor (beta chain) was retrieved from a study of blood T cell repertoires in COVID-19. Study background: Sites across the United States, Italy and Spain contributed samples from acute and convalescent COVID-19. In each case, the material was cDNA or gDNA derived from T cells, B-cell-depleted T cells, or PBMCs.

Source study methods: Estimation of nucleated cell counts was performed using reference gene primer amplification. Sequencing used immunoSEQ multiplex PCR; TCRdb keeps in-frame clones, though not all of them. That table is the source of V, J and clone size, and D and trimming were worked out from the DNA. The sample records over 90,000 clones, about 87% being singletons. V lost 4 bases and J lost 0, with 16 bases in between. Germline V CDR1 and CDR2: MGHRA, YSYEKL. This CDR3 comprises 17 residues. V is TRBV4-1 and J is TRBJ1-3, with D perhaps matching TRBD1 (6 bases). The sequencing sample was made of peripheral blood. This receptor was obtained from a human donor in a cohort sampled during active COVID-19. The CDR3 DNA follows: TGCGCCAGCAGCCCCACGGCAGGGGAGAGCTCTGGAAACACCATATATTTT. Translating it yields CASSPTAGESSGNTIYF.